This TCR beta chain was retrieved from a study of blood T cell repertoires in COVID-19. This clone was counted a few times. The CDR3 extends over 14 amino acids. V lost 3 bases, J lost 5 bases, and 13 bases lay in between. The germline V gene has CDR1 SGHTA and CDR2 FQGNSA. Generated by immunoSEQ multiplex PCR, the TCRdb table keeps only in-frame clones and is missing some. The profile shows roughly 150,000 clones, roughly 80% of them singletons. Sample: peripheral blood. This receptor was taken from a human donor in a cohort sampled during active COVID-19. The rearrangement joins TRBV7-2 to TRBJ2-5, with a weak D call TRBD2 (6 bases). The CDR3 sequence: CASSFWAGRETQYF. CDR3 nucleotide sequence: TGTGCCAGCAGCTTCTGGGCGGGGCGGGAGACCCAGTACTTC. The full variable domain, rest sourced from reference TRBV7-2 and TRBJ2-5, is GAGVSQSPSNKVTEKGKDVELRCDPISGHTALYWYRQSLGQGLEFLIYFQGNSAPDKSGLPSDRFSAERTGGSVSTLTIQRTQQEDSAVYLCASSFWAGRETQYFGPGTRLLVL.